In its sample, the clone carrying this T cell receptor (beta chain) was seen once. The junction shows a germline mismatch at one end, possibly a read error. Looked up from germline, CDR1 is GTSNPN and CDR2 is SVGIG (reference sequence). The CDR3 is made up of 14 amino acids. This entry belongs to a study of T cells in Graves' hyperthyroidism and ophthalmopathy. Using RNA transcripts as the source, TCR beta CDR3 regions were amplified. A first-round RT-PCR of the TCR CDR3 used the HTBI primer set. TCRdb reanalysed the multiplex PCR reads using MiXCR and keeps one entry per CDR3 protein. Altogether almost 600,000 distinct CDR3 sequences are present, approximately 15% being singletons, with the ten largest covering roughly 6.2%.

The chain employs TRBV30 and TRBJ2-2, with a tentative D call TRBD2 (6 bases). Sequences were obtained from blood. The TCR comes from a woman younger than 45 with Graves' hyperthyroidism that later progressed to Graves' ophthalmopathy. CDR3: CALTQMGGTGELCF. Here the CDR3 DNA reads TGTGCCTTGACCCAAATGGGAGGCACCGGGGAGCTGTGTTTT. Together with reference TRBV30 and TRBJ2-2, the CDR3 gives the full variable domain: SQTIHQWPATLVQPVGSPLSLECTVEGTSNPNLYWYRQAAGRGLQLLFYSVGIGQISSEVPQNLSASRPQDRQFILSSKKLLLSDSGFYLCALTQMGGTGELCFGEGSRLTVL.